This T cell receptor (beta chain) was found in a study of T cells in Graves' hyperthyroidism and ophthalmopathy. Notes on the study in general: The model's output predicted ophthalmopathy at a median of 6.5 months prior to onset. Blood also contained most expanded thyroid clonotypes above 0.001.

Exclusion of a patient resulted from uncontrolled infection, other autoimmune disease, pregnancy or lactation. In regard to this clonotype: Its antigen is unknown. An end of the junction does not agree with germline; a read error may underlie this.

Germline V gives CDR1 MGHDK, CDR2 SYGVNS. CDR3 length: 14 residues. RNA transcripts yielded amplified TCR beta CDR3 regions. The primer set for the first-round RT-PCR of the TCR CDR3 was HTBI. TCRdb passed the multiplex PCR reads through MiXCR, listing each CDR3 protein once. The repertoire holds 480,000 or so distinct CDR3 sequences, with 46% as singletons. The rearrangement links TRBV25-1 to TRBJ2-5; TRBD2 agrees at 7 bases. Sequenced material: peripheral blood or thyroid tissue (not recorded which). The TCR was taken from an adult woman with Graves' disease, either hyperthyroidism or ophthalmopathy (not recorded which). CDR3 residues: CACSAPGLEETQYF. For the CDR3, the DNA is TGTGCCTGCAGTGCTCCCGGACTAGAGGAGACCCAGTACTTC.